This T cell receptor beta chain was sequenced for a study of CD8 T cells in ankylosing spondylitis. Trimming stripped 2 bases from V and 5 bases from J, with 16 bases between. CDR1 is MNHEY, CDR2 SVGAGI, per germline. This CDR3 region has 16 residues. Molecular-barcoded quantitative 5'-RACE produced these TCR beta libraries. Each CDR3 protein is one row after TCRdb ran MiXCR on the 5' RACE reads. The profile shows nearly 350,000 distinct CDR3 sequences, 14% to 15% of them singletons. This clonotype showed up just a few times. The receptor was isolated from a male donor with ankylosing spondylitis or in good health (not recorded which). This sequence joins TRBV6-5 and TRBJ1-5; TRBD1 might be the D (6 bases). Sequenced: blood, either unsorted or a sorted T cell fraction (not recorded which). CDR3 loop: CASSYGTTREHQPQHF. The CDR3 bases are TGTGCCAGCAGTTACGGGACAACGCGGGAACATCAGCCCCAGCATTTT.